Sequencing of this TCR beta chain was carried out in a study of CD8+CD57+ T cells in acquired aplastic anemia. Overall study context: Across the sorted CD4+ and CD8+ cells, DNA amounts averaged roughly 3.5 ug.

An expansion of CD8+CD57+ cells by flow cytometry had been shown in patients chosen for sequencing. No therapy had been given to the patients at the time of blood sampling. This CDR3 is built from 16 residues. The V gene end was trimmed by 4 bases and the J gene end by 3 bases; junction bases not matched to a gene: 8. Details on this clonotype: One base away lies a much larger clone, so this may be a sequencing read error.

The use of genomic DNA as template underpinned the TCR beta VDJ and CDR3 profiling. TCRdb re-analysed the reads in MiXCR, keeping a single row per CDR3 protein. The profile shows around 170,000 distinct CDR3 sequences, 40% to 50% of them singletons. The source of this sequence is a human donor with aplastic anemia. The sample comprised sorted CD4+, CD8+, or CD8+CD57+ T cells (not recorded which) from PBMCs. The V and J genes are TRBV12-3 or TRBV12-4 and TRBJ2-3; 9 nucleotides match TRBD1. CDR3 residues: CASSSQGARSTDTQYF. CDR3 coding DNA: TGTGCCAGCAGTTCACAGGGGGCGCGGTCGACAGATACGCAGTATTTT.